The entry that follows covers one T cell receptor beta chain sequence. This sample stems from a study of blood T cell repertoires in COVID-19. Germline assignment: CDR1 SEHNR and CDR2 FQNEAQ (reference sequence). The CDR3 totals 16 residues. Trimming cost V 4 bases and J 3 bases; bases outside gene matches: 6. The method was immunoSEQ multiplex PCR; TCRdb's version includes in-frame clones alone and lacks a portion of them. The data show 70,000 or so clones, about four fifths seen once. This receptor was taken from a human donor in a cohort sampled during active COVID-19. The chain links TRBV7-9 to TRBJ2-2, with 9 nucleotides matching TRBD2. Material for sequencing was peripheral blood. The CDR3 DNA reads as TGTGCCAGCAGCTCTACTAGCGGGTCCCACACCGGGGAGCTGTTTTTT. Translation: CASSSTSGSHTGELFF.